Following are 6 T cell receptor beta chains from one sample sequenced in a study of lymphopenia after photon versus proton radiotherapy (dated by TCRdb to between 2017 and 2020). Library construction relied on the immunoSEQ multiplex PCR assay. Not all clones reach the TCRdb copy of this immuneACCESS table, which keeps in-frame sequences only. Checked studies attribute under half of the gap to unresolved V genes and leave the rest unexplained. In this sample the table shows some 41,000 clones, over 65% of which occur a single time. The top ten clones comprise under 3% of the sample. The source was peripheral blood, collected from a patient treated with photon-based radiotherapy. Source of these receptors: a man aged 45-65 years with gastric cancer.

This chain uses TRBV7-9 with TRBJ2-2; D gene uncertain. Trimming pared 3 bases from V and 1 base from J, leaving 18 bases between. The CDR3 runs to 18 residues. The germline V gene encodes CDR1 SEHNR and CDR2 FQNEAQ (reference sequence). This CDR3 is CASSFSTLTRRNTGELFF. CDR3 sequence (DNA): TGTGCCAGCAGCTTCTCAACCCTAACACGGCGGAACACCGGGGAGCTGTTTTTT.

The rearrangement uses TRBV6-1 and TRBJ2-7; D unresolved. This CDR3 region has 15 residues. Trimming took off 0 bases at V and 3 bases at J, with 12 bases between the two ends. From germline, CDR1 is MNHNS and CDR2 SASEGT. The CDR3 DNA is TGTGCCAGCAGTGAAGCGCTTCAGTCACACTACGAGCAGTACTTC. Translating gives CASSEALQSHYEQYF.

The chain employs TRBV2 and TRBJ2-5, with 7 nucleotides matching TRBD2. Germline loops: CDR1 SNHLY, CDR2 FYNNEI. V was pared by 7 bases and J by 3 bases, with 14 bases of the junction left unmatched. This CDR3 comprises 16 residues. This CDR3 is CASKKRREKEEETQYF. In DNA, the CDR3 is TGTGCCAGCAAAAAGAGGCGGGAGAAGGAAGAAGAGACCCAGTACTTC.

J is TRBJ1-2 and V is TRBV4-1, with 9 bases lining up with TRBD1. Germline values: CDR1 MGHRA, CDR2 YSYEKL. The CDR3 sequence is 17 residues long. The V segment lost 5 bases and the J segment 3 bases; nucleotides outside the gene matches: 13. CDR3 in amino acids: CASSFRDREASYYGYTF. CDR3 coding DNA: TGCGCCAGCAGCTTCCGGGACAGGGAGGCTTCTTACTATGGCTACACCTTC.

The V gene is TRBV28, the J gene TRBJ2-6; tentatively, D is TRBD1 (6 bases). The germline V gene has CDR1 MDHEN and CDR2 SYDVKM. There are 17 residues in the CDR3. V was shortened by 0 bases and J by 4 bases, with 13 bases between the two germline ends. The CDR3 DNA follows: TGTGCCAGCAGTTTATGGGGGACACCCGAGGGGGCCAACGTCCTGACTTTC. As protein: CASSLWGTPEGANVLTF.

CDR3 residues: CASSSTSGGGHEQFF. Written as DNA, the CDR3 is TGTGCCAGCAGCTCAACTAGCGGGGGAGGGCATGAGCAGTTCTTC. The rearrangement uses TRBV7-9 and TRBJ2-1; 11 nucleotides line up with TRBD2. Germline CDR1 and CDR2: SEHNR and FQNEAQ (reference sequence). This CDR3 is built from 15 residues. V lost 4 bases and J lost 8; bases outside the gene matches: 7.